This T cell receptor beta chain is drawn from a study of blood T cell repertoires in COVID-19. Assay used: immunoSEQ multiplex PCR; TCRdb lists only in-frame clones, some missing. Of about 210,000 clones listed, approximately 75% are singletons. The V gene lost 2 bases and the J gene lost 0 bases, with 5 bases spanning the gap. Germline V gene data show CDR1 as KGHSH and CDR2 as LQKENI. This CDR3 spans 14 amino acids. The gene calls are TRBV18 and TRBJ2-1; no reliable D call. This clonotype was sampled from a middle-aged man who had recovered from COVID-19. The specimen sequenced was PBMCs or T cells enriched from blood (not recorded which). The DNA for the CDR3 is TGTGCCAGCTCACCAACCAGCTCCTACAATGAGCAGTTCTTC. It yields the protein CASSPTSSYNEQFF.